The 26 T cell receptor beta chains presented below share a single source sample, sequenced in a study of beta chain features in type 1 diabetes. The investigators reverse transcribed all of the isolated RNA, so they sequenced expressed TCRB transcripts. The method was immunoSEQ multiplex PCR; TCRdb's version includes in-frame clones alone and lacks a portion of them. The data hold roughly 150,000 clones, with 11% observed a single time. Specimen: central memory CD4+ T cells from blood. Source of these receptors: a man between 18 and 29 years old in good health.

A remark on this clone: Other DNA variants within this sample encode the same CDR3. The genes are TRBV18 and TRBJ2-3; D ambiguous. Trimming took 1 base from V and 4 from J, leaving 3 bases between them. The CDR3 runs 12 residues. The germline V gene has CDR1 KGHSH and CDR2 LQKENI. The CDR3 DNA sequence: TGTGCCAGCTCACCACTCGCAGATACGCAGTATTTT. Translating it yields CASSPLADTQYF.

This clone was recorded a few times. The chain uses TRBV7-2 and TRBJ2-3; the match to TRBD2 covers 12 bases. The CDR3 length is 16 residues. The germline V gene encodes CDR1 SGHTA and CDR2 FQGNSA. The J segment lost 2 bases and the V segment lost 5 bases, leaving 5 bases of the junction unmatched. Written as DNA, the CDR3 is TGTGCCAGCAGCCTTGGGACTAGCGGGTACACAGATACGCAGTATTTT. Translation gives CASSLGTSGYTDTQYF.

This clone has only a few counts. V is TRBV7-9 and J is TRBJ2-1; the match to TRBD2 covers 10 bases. Germline CDR1 is SEHNR and CDR2 is FQNEAQ (reference sequence). CDR3 length equals 17 residues. V was pared by 5 bases and J by 6 bases, with 13 bases of the junction left unmatched. DNA of the CDR3: TGTGCCAGCAGCCCTCGCCTCCGACTAGCGGGCAGCAATGAGCAGTTCTTC. This sequence encodes CASSPRLRLAGSNEQFF.

This chain uses TRBV19 with TRBJ1-6; D gene ambiguous. The V end lost 0 bases, the J end lost 10 bases, and 10 bases lay between the germline ends. The CDR3 covers 14 residues. The germline CDR1 and CDR2 sequences are LNHDA and SQIVND (reference sequence). CDR3 sequence: CASSIEGFISPLHF. The CDR3 DNA reads as TGTGCCAGTAGTATAGAAGGTTTTATCTCACCCCTCCACTTT.

The chain combines TRBV30 with TRBJ2-1; no clear D. V gave up 0 bases and J gave up 9 bases, with 6 bases separating them. The CDR3 spans 11 residues. Looked up from germline, CDR1 is GTSNPN and CDR2 is SVGIG (reference sequence). Here the CDR3 reads CAWSVRSEQFF. As DNA, the CDR3 is TGTGCCTGGAGTGTTCGGAGTGAGCAGTTCTTC.

Only a few counts were recorded for this clone. The CDR3 sequence is CASSGFSGSGANVLTF. The DNA for the CDR3 is TGTGCCAGCAGCGGCTTTTCTGGGTCTGGGGCCAACGTCCTGACTTTC. The rearrangement uses TRBV9 and TRBJ2-6; D remains unclear. The CDR3 has 16 amino acids. Germline lookup yields CDR1 SGDLS and CDR2 YYNGEE. The V and J ends lost 3 bases and 1 base respectively, with 11 bases between them.

The chain employs TRBV4-2 and TRBJ2-1, with 8 nucleotides matching TRBD1. Per germline, CDR1 LGHNA and CDR2 YNFKEQ. The V segment lost 7 bases and the J segment 3 bases; nucleotides outside the gene matches: 8. The CDR3 extends over 15 amino acids. Written as DNA, the CDR3 is TGTGCCAGCAAGTACGACAGGGGCGGCTACAATGAGCAGTTCTTC. This encodes CASKYDRGGYNEQFF.

This clone was counted only a few times. This chain connects TRBV4-2 to TRBJ2-7; D unclear. The CDR3 totals 12 residues. The germline V and J ends were trimmed by 3 bases and 8 bases, with 11 bases remaining between them. CDR1 and CDR2 from the germline V gene are LGHNA and YNFKEQ. CDR3 in amino acids: CASSHVVGQQYF. The CDR3 nucleotides are TGTGCCAGCAGCCACGTAGTCGGTCAGCAGTACTTC.

The chain couples TRBV7-9 to TRBJ2-5, with 8 bases lining up with TRBD1. The junction had 12 bases not matched to a gene; V was cut back by 11 bases and J by 4 bases. Germline CDR1 and CDR2: SEHNR and FQNEAQ (reference sequence). This CDR3 spans 14 amino acids. This chain's CDR3 is CALRTGLTRETQYF. The DNA of the CDR3 is TGTGCCCTTCGGACAGGGCTGACGAGAGAGACCCAGTACTTC. The entire variable domain, with the rest obtained from reference TRBV7-9 and TRBJ2-5, is as follows: DTGVSQNPRHKITKRGQNVTFRCDPISEHNRLYWYRQTLGQGPEFLTYFQNEAQLEKSRLLSDRFSAERPKGSFSTLEIQRTEQGDSAMYLCALRTGLTRETQYFGPGTRLLVL.

This clone was recorded a few times. The chain is built from TRBV30 and TRBJ1-2, with D possibly TRBD1 on 5 matching bases. Germline loops: CDR1 GTSNPN, CDR2 SVGIG (reference sequence). V shed 4 bases and J shed 4 bases, with 10 bases lying between them. CDR3 size: 12 residues. DNA for the CDR3: TGTGCCTGGACCCGGGACGGCTATGGCTACACCTTC. The encoded protein is CAWTRDGYGYTF.

V usage is TRBV28 and J usage is TRBJ1-2; 9 nucleotides agree with TRBD1. V trimming: 5 bases; J trimming: 6 bases; junction bases outside the gene matches: 4. The V gene's germline CDR1 is MDHEN and CDR2 SYDVKM. CDR3 length: 13 residues. The CDR3 DNA follows: TGTGCCAGCAGTCGGACAGGGGCGCATGGCTACACCTTC. As protein: CASSRTGAHGYTF.

The genes are TRBV5-8 and TRBJ2-7; 7 positions agree with TRBD1. Germline CDR1 SGHTS, CDR2 YDEGEE. Trimming took 2 bases from V and 2 from J; bases not matched to a gene: 10. The CDR3 is 16 residues long. In nucleotides, the CDR3 is TGTGCCAGCAGCTTACCCGGGACAGCCAGAACCTACGAGCAGTACTTC. It translates to CASSLPGTARTYEQYF.

There are a few counts of this clone. V and J are TRBV15 and TRBJ2-4; D uncertain. V was shortened by 0 bases and J by 16 bases, with 19 bases between the two germline ends. Germline loops: CDR1 LNHNV, CDR2 YYDKDF (reference sequence). The CDR3 runs to 14 residues. DNA of the CDR3: TGTGCCACCAGCAGAGATCTTAACACCCACATAGGATACTTC. This translates into CATSRDLNTHIGYF.

This clone was observed a handful of times. The V and J genes are TRBV19 and TRBJ2-5; either TRBD1 or TRBD2 may supply D (5 bases each). CDR3 length: 12 amino acids. Germline CDR1 reads LNHDA; CDR2 reads SQIVND (reference sequence). V was pared by 6 bases and J by 7 bases, with 12 bases between. The CDR3 sequence is CASSDGAGTQYF. The DNA of the CDR3 is TGTGCCAGTAGCGACGGGGCGGGGACCCAGTACTTC.

This clone came up a few times. The gene calls are TRBV9 and TRBJ2-1; D remains ambiguous. V lost 3 bases, J lost 5 bases, and 3 bases lay in between. The CDR3 spans 11 residues. Per germline, CDR1 SGDLS and CDR2 YYNGEE. CDR3 loop: CASSADNEQFF. The CDR3 nucleotides read TGTGCCAGCAGCGCCGACAATGAGCAGTTCTTC.

V gene TRBV2 combines with J gene TRBJ2-1; D remains ambiguous. The V and J ends lost 2 bases and 11 bases respectively, with 10 bases between them. Looked up from germline, CDR1 is SNHLY and CDR2 is FYNNEI. CDR3 size: 12 residues. The CDR3 loop is CASSEKGSKQFF. In DNA, the CDR3 is TGTGCCAGCAGTGAAAAGGGTAGCAAGCAGTTCTTC.

Points on this clone: Other DNA sequences of this sample code for an identical CDR3. V is TRBV2 and J is TRBJ1-4; D is undetermined. V was trimmed by 2 bases and J by 7 bases, leaving 14 bases between them. The CDR3 is 15 amino acids. Germline CDR1 and CDR2: SNHLY and FYNNEI. In DNA form, the CDR3 reads TGTGCCAGCAGTGAATCGGGGAGAGCGGGTGAAAAACTGTTTTTT. It translates to CASSESGRAGEKLFF.

This clone was detected only a few times. The chain is built from TRBV18 and TRBJ1-3; 8 nucleotides match TRBD1. In germline, CDR1 is KGHSH, CDR2 LQKENI. The CDR3 length is 14 residues. After removal of 4 bases from V and 2 bases from J, the junction contained 1 base not matched to a gene. The CDR3 coding sequence is TGTGCCAGCTCACTGGACAGGGCTGGAAACACCATATATTTT. Translating gives CASSLDRAGNTIYF. The variable domain in full, with the rest retrieved from reference TRBV18 and TRBJ1-3, is NAGVMQNPRHLVRRRGQEARLRCSPMKGHSHVYWYRQLPEEGLKFMVYLQKENIIDESGMPKERFSAEFPKEGPSILRIQQVVRGDSAAYFCASSLDRAGNTIYFGEGSWLTVV.

The rearrangement joins TRBV4-2 to TRBJ1-5; unclear D gene. Trimming left V 2 bases short and J 2 bases short, with 4 bases between. Germline V gives CDR1 LGHNA, CDR2 YNFKEQ. This CDR3 comprises 13 residues. DNA for the CDR3: TGTGCCAGCAGCCAATTGGGCAATCAGCCCCAGCATTTT. This sequence encodes CASSQLGNQPQHF.

In this sample, this clone turned up a few times. The V gene is TRBV5-1, the J gene TRBJ2-5, with TRBD2 as a possible D gene (6 bases). This CDR3 is built from 13 residues. Germline values: CDR1 SGHRS, CDR2 YFSETQ. The V gene lost 2 bases and the J gene lost 5 bases, with 10 bases spanning the gap. CDR3: CASSFGAGETQYF. As DNA, the CDR3 is TGCGCCAGCAGCTTCGGGGCGGGGGAGACCCAGTACTTC.

This clone showed up just a few times. The rearrangement joins TRBV5-4 to TRBJ2-1, with 10 bases identical to TRBD2. V lost 4 bases and J lost 4; bases outside the gene matches: 8. The CDR3 has 16 amino acids. The germline CDR1 and CDR2 sequences are SGHNT and YYREEE (reference sequence). CDR3 nucleotides: TGTGCCAGCAGCGGGCGGACTAGCGGTATATACAATGAGCAGTTCTTC. This gives the protein CASSGRTSGIYNEQFF.

V gene TRBV7-3 combines with J gene TRBJ2-1; 11 bases align to TRBD2. The CDR3 length is 15 residues. Germline V gene lookup returns CDR1 SGHTA and CDR2 FQGTGA. Germline trimming cut 4 bases from V and 9 bases from J; bases unmatched to any gene: 8. In nucleotides, the CDR3 is TGTGCCAGCAGCTCGGGACTAGCGGTCTTTGGTGAGCAGTTCTTC. Protein sequence: CASSSGLAVFGEQFF.

This clone has only a few counts. The chain is built from TRBV2 and TRBJ2-1; 8 bases are a match to TRBD2. J lost 6 bases, V lost 7 bases, and 8 bases had no gene match. Germline CDR1 and CDR2: SNHLY and FYNNEI. This CDR3 spans 14 amino acids. CDR3 bases: TGTGCCAGCACAGGGACTAGAAGTTTCAATGAGCAGTTCTTC. The encoded protein is CASTGTRSFNEQFF.

The J gene is TRBJ2-3, the V gene TRBV4-1; 7 bases map to TRBD2. Germline V gives CDR1 MGHRA, CDR2 YSYEKL. This CDR3 is 15 amino acids long. With V trimmed by 4 bases and J by 2 bases, 6 bases remained unmatched. DNA for the CDR3: TGCGCCAGCAGCCCGAGAGGGACTAACACAGATACGCAGTATTTT. It codes for CASSPRGTNTDTQYF.

This clone was observed a few times. The chain uses TRBV7-2 and TRBJ2-5; a weak D match, TRBD1 (6 bases). V was cut by 5 bases and J by 2 bases, with 15 bases left in between. There are 15 residues in the CDR3. CDR1 SGHTA and CDR2 FQGNSA come from the germline V gene. The CDR3 DNA reads as TGTGCCAGCAGCCCCCAGAGAGGGGGACAAGAGACCCAGTACTTC. Translated, it gives CASSPQRGGQETQYF.

The CDR3 nucleotides read TGTGCCACCAGCAGGGACCCTTGGGGGTCCAGGGATACGCAGTATTTT. This gives the protein CATSRDPWGSRDTQYF. The chain carries TRBV15 and TRBJ2-3; D assignment may be TRBD1 or TRBD2 (5 bases each). In germline, CDR1 is LNHNV, CDR2 YYDKDF (reference sequence). The CDR3 sequence is 16 residues long. V was shortened by 3 bases and J by 6 bases, with 19 bases between the two germline ends.